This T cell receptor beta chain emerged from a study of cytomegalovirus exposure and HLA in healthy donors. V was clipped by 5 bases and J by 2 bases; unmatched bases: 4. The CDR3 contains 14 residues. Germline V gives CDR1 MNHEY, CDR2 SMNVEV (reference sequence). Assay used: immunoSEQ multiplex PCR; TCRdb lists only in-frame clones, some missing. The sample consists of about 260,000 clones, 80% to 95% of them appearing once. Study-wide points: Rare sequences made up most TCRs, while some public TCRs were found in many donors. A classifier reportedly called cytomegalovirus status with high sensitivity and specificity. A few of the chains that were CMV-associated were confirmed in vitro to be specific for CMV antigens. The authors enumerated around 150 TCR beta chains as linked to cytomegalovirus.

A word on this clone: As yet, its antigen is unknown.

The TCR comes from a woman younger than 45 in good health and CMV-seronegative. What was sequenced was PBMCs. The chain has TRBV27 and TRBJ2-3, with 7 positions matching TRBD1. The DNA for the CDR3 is TGTGCCAGCAGTCTGACAGGGCCCACAGATACGCAGTATTTT. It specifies CASSLTGPTDTQYF.